The sequence of this T cell receptor beta chain was determined in a study of regulatory T cells in long-lasting Graves disease. Study summary: Newly diagnosed Graves' patients had taken antithyroid drugs under 3 months.

Noted time point: newly diagnosed GD, antithyroid drugs for less than 3 months. There was RNA extracted from PBMCs, and the TCR library was made from it. The authors built TCR beta libraries using iRepertoire HTBI primers and Arm-PCR of CDR3 regions. TCRdb processed the multiplex PCR reads anew with MiXCR; each CDR3 protein has one entry. The data show hundreds of thousands of distinct CDR3 sequences, 15% to 20% seen once. This clonotype occurred many times. V dropped 3 bases and J dropped 2 bases, with 7 bases sitting between them. Germline V gene data show CDR1 as SGHAT and CDR2 as FQNNGV. The CDR3 contains 13 residues. Separately, the same data were catalogued under a study of T cells in Graves' hyperthyroidism and ophthalmopathy.

Sequences were derived from peripheral blood mononuclear cells (PBMCs), sampled at new diagnosis, from a patient treated with antithyroid drugs. This TCR came from a woman aged 35 to 60 with Graves disease. The genes are TRBV11-2 and TRBJ2-5; unclear D gene. CDR3 nucleotide sequence: TGTGCCAGCAGCTTGGGTTTTCAAGAGACCCAGTACTTC. This gives the protein CASSLGFQETQYF.